The clone carrying this TCR beta chain came up once. The data derive from a study of blood T cell repertoires in COVID-19. Study details: In each case, the material was cDNA or gDNA derived from T cells, B-cell-depleted T cells, or PBMCs.

In the authors' workflow: Estimation of nucleated cell counts relied on the amplification of reference gene primers. Here immunoSEQ multiplex PCR was the method, and the copy in TCRdb shows in-frame clones only, minus some. V and J calls plus clone size are reproduced from that table; the DNA served to infer D and trimming. The table includes about 300,000 clones, about nine tenths detected once. The CDR3 loop spans 15 amino acids. The junction had 5 bases not matched to a gene; V was cut back by 0 bases and J by 4 bases. Germline-derived CDR1 and CDR2 are MNHEY and SVGAGI. The rearrangement uses TRBV6-5 and TRBJ2-5, with TRBD1 matching 7 bases. Input material: peripheral blood. This TCR derives from a woman aged 30 to 39 with COVID-19, enrolled during active disease. For the CDR3, the DNA is TGTGCCAGCAGTTACTCAGGACAGGAGCGAGAGACCCAGTACTTC. It is translated as CASSYSGQERETQYF.